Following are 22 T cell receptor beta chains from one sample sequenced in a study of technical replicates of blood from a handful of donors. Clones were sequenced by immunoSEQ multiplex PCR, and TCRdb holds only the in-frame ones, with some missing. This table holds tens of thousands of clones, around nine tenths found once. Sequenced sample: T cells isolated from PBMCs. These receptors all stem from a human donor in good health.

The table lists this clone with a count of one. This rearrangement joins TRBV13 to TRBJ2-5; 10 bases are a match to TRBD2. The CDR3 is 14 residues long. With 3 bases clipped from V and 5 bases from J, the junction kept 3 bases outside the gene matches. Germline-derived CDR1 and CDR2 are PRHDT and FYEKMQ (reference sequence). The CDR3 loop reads CASSFTSGAETQYF. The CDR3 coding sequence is TGTGCCAGCAGCTTTACTAGCGGGGCTGAGACCCAGTACTTC.

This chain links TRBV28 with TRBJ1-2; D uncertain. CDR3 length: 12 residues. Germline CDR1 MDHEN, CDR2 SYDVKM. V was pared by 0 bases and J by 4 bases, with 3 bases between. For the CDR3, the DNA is TGTGCCAGCAGTTTATGGAGCTATGGCTACACCTTC. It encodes CASSLWSYGYTF.

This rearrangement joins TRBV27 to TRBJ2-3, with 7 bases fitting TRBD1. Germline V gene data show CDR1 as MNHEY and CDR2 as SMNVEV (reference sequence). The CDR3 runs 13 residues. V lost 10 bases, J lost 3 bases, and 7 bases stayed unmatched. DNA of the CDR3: TGTGCCACCGGGACAGCCCTAACAGATACGCAGTATTTT. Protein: CATGTALTDTQYF.

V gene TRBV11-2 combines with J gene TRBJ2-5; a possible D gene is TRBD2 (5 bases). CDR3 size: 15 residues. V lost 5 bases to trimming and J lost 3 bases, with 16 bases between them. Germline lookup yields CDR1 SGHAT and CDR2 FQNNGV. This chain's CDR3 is CASSDMMAGEETQYF. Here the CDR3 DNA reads TGTGCCAGCAGCGACATGATGGCGGGCGAAGAGACCCAGTACTTC.

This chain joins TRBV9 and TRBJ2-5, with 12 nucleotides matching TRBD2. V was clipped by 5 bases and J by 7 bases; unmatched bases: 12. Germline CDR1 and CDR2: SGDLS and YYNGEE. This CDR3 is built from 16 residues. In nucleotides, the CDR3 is TGTGCCAGCAGTGTTTGGACTAGCGGGGCGGGGGGGACCCAGTACTTC. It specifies CASSVWTSGAGGTQYF. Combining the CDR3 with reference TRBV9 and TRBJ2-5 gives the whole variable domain DSGVTQTPKHLITATGQRVTLRCSPRSGDLSVYWYQQSLDQGLQFLIQYYNGEERAKGNILERFSAQQFPDLHSELNLSSLELGDSALYFCASSVWTSGAGGTQYFGPGTRLLVL.

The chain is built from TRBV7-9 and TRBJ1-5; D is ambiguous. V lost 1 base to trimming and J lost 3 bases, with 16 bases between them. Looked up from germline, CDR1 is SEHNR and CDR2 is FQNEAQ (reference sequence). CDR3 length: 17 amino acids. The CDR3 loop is CASSLGAGGVVNQPQHF. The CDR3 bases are TGTGCCAGCAGCTTAGGGGCAGGAGGAGTAGTCAATCAGCCCCAGCATTTT.

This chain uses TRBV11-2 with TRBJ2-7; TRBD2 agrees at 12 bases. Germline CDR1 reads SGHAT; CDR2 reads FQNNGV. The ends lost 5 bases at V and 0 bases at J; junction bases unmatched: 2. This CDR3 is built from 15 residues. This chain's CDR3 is CASSRTSGDSYEQYF. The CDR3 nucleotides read TGTGCCAGCAGCAGGACTAGCGGGGACTCCTACGAGCAGTACTTC.

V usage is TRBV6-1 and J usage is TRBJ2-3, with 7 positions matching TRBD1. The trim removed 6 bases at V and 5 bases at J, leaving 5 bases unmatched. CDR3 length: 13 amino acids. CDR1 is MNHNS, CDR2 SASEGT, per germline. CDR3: CASSVTGIDTQYF. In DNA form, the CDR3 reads TGTGCCAGCAGCGTGACAGGGATAGATACGCAGTATTTT.

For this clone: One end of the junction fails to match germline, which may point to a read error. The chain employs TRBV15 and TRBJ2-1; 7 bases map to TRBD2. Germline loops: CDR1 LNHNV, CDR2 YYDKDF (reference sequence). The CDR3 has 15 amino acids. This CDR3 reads CATSLDRGEYNGQFF. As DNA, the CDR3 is TGTGCCACCAGCCTCGACCGGGGGGAATACAATGGGCAGTTCTTC.

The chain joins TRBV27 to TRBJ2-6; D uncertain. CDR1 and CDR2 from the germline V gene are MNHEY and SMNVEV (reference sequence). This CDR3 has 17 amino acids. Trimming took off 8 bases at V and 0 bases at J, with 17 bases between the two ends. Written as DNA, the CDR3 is TGTGCCAGCCTCTCGGAGACGGCTTTCTCTGGGGCCAACGTCCTGACTTTC. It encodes CASLSETAFSGANVLTF.

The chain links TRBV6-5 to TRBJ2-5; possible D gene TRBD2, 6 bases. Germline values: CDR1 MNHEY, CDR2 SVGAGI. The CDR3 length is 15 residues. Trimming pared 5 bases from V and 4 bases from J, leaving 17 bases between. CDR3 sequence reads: CASSPGGSDRETQYF. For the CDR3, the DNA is TGTGCCAGCAGTCCTGGGGGGAGTGATCGAGAGACCCAGTACTTC.

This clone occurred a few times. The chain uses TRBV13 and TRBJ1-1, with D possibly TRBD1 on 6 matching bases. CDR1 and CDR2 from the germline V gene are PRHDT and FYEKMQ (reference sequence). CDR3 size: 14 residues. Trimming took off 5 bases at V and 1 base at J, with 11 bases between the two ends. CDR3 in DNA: TGTGCCAGCAGCCAAAGGGGGGGGAACACTGAAGCTTTCTTT. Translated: CASSQRGGNTEAFF.

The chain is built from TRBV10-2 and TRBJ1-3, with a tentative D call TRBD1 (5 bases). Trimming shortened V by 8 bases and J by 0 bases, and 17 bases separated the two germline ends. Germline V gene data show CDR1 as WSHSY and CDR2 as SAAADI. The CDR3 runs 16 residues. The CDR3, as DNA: TGCGCCAGCGGGGGGTTCACAGGTCACTCTGGAAACACCATATATTTT. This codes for CASGGFTGHSGNTIYF.

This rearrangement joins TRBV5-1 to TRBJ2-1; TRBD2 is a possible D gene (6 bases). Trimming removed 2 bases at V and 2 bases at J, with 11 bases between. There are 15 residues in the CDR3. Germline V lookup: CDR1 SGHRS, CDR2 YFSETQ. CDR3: CASSLEIAAYNEQFF. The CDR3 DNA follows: TGCGCCAGCAGCTTAGAGATAGCGGCCTACAATGAGCAGTTCTTC.

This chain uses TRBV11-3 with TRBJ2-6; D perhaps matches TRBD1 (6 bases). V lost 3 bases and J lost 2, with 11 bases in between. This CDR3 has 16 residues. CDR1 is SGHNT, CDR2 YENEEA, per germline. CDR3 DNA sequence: TGTGCCAGCAGCTTCAGGGGCGCCGCTGGGGCCAACGTCCTGACTTTC. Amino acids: CASSFRGAAGANVLTF.

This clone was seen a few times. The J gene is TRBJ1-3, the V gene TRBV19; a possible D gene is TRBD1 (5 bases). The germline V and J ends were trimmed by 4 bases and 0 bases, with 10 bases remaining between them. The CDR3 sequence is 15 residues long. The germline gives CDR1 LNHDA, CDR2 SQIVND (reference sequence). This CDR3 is CASSTGGNSGNTIYF. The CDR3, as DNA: TGTGCCAGTAGTACGGGGGGTAACTCTGGAAACACCATATATTTT.

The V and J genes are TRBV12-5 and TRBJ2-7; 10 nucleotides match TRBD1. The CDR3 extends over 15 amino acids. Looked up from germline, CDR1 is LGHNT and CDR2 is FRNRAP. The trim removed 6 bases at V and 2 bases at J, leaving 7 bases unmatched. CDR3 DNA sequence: TGTGCTAGTGGAGGCCGAGACAGGGGGCCCTACGAGCAGTACTTC. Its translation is CASGGRDRGPYEQYF.

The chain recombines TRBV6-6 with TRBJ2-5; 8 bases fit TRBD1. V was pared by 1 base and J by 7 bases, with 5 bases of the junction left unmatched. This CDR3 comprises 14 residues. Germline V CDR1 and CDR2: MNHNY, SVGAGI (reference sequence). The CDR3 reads CASSYLTGAGTQYF. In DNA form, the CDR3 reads TGTGCCAGCAGTTACTTGACAGGGGCCGGGACCCAGTACTTC.

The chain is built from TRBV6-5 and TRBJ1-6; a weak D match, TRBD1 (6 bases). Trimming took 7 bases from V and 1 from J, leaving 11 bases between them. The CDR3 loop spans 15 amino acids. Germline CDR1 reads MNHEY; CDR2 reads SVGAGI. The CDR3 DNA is TGTGCCAGCATGGCAAGGGGGTCCTATAATTCACCCCTCCACTTT. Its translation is CASMARGSYNSPLHF.

The CDR3 DNA sequence: TGCGCCAGCAGCTCGACAGGGGGTCAGCCCCAGCATTTT. Protein: CASSSTGGQPQHF. The chain carries TRBV5-1 and TRBJ1-5; 9 bases match TRBD1. The CDR3 sequence is 13 residues long. The germline gives CDR1 SGHRS, CDR2 YFSETQ. J lost 6 bases, V lost 3 bases, and 1 base had no gene match.

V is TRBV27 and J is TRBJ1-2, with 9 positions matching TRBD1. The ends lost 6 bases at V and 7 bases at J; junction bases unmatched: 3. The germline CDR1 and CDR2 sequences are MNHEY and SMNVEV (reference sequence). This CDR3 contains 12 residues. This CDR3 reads CASRPDRGGYTF. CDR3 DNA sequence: TGTGCCAGCAGACCGGACAGGGGTGGCTACACCTTC.

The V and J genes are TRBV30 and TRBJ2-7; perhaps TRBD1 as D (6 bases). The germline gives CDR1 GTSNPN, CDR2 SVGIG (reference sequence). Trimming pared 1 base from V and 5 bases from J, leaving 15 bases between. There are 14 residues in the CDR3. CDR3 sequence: CAWSDPGHLNEQYF. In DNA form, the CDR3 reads TGTGCCTGGAGTGACCCGGGACATCTCAACGAGCAGTACTTC.